These T cell receptor beta chains were read from a single sample in a study of T cells in Graves' hyperthyroidism and ophthalmopathy. TCRdb re-called the multiplex PCR reads through MiXCR, storing one row per CDR3 protein. The data hold approximately 250,000 distinct CDR3 sequences, with approximately 25% observed a single time. Input material: blood. These receptors all stem from a woman aged 40 to 50 with Graves' ophthalmopathy. Each CDR3 is given with its conserved first and last residue. A D gene is named only where the DNA matches it firmly. The size field is filled for only some rows; it gives once, few, many or a size class.

cdr3_aa,cdr3_nt,clone_size,v_call,j_call,d_call
CASSTSQPNTGELFF,TGTGCCAGCAGCACTAGCCAGCCGAACACCGGGGAGCTGTTTTTT,few,TRBV6-1,TRBJ2-2,NA
CASSYSGGESNQPQHF,TGTGCCAGCAGTTACTCGGGGGGGGAGAGCAATCAGCCCCAGCATTTT,many,TRBV6-5,TRBJ1-5,NA
CASSVPGSKSGYTF,TGTGCCAGCAGTGTGCCCGGGAGTAAGTCTGGCTACACCTTC,NA,TRBV12-3/TRBV12-4,TRBJ1-2,NA
CASRKPGGGETQYF,TGCGCCAGCAGGAAGCCAGGGGGCGGGGAGACCCAGTACTTC,few,TRBV4-1,TRBJ2-5,TRBD1
CASSVADYTTGELFF,TGTGCCAGCAGTGTCGCCGACTATACTACCGGGGAGCTGTTTTTT,many,TRBV28,TRBJ2-2,NA
CASSYWGGQTGELFF,TGTGCCAGCAGTTACTGGGGGGGTCAAACCGGGGAGCTGTTTTTT,many,TRBV6-5,TRBJ2-2,TRBD2
CASSEAGTANYGYTF,TGTGCCAGCAGTGAAGCAGGGACAGCGAACTATGGCTACACCTTC,NA,TRBV6-1,TRBJ1-2,TRBD1
CASSPNPGLGYEQYF,TGTGCCAGCAGCCCAAATCCGGGACTAGGGTACGAGCAGTACTTC,many,TRBV11-2,TRBJ2-7,TRBD2
CASSYSQRRLGPTGHEQYF,TGTGCCAGCAGTTACTCGCAGAGAAGGTTGGGTCCGACAGGCCACGAGCAGTACTTC,many,TRBV6-2/TRBV6-3,TRBJ2-7,NA
CASRPTGTGYEQYF,TGTGCCAGTCGGCCAACAGGGACTGGCTACGAGCAGTACTTC,many,TRBV19,TRBJ2-7,NA
CASSQGTTGRHEQYF,TGCGCCAGCAGCCAAGGCACAACCGGCCGGCACGAGCAGTACTTC,many,TRBV4-1,TRBJ2-7,NA
CASSIGGVNTEAFF,TGTGCCAGTAGTATTGGGGGGGTGAACACTGAAGCTTTCTTT,many,TRBV19,TRBJ1-1,NA
CASSQERGRVETQYF,TGTGCCAGCAGCCAAGAAAGGGGGCGGGTGGAGACCCAGTACTTC,many,TRBV4-2,TRBJ2-5,TRBD1
CASSQDQGLYGYTF,TGTGCCAGCAGCCAAGATCAGGGGCTCTATGGCTACACCTTC,many,TRBV4-2,TRBJ1-2,NA
CASNWASSGNTIYF,TGTGCCAGCAACTGGGCTTCCTCTGGAAACACCATATATTTT,once,TRBV27,TRBJ1-3,NA
CASRMTEQGAKNIQYF,TGTGCCAGCAGGATGACAGAGCAGGGGGCCAAAAACATTCAGTACTTC,many,TRBV28,TRBJ2-4,NA
CASSEGDARVYEQYF,TGTGCCAGCAGCGAGGGGGATGCGAGGGTCTACGAGCAGTACTTC,many,TRBV9,TRBJ2-7,NA
CASSSGTSGRIEQFF,TGTGCCAGCAGTTCCGGGACTAGCGGGAGAATTGAGCAGTTCTTC,many,TRBV27,TRBJ2-1,TRBD2
CSVEGQYYEQYF,TGCAGCGTTGAAGGCCAATACTACGAGCAGTACTTC,many,TRBV29-1,TRBJ2-7,NA
CASKIGGGGYGYTF,TGTGCCAGCAAAATCGGTGGGGGAGGCTATGGCTACACCTTC,many,TRBV27,TRBJ1-2,NA
CASSLAGYYEQYF,TGTGCCAGCAGCTTAGCGGGATACTACGAGCAGTACTTC,many,TRBV7-9,TRBJ2-7,NA
CAGGVGPQAFF,TGTGCCGGGGGGGTGGGACCCCAAGCTTTCTTT,NA,TRBV30,TRBJ1-1,NA
CASSLDSIASGRTYANYEQYF,TGTGCCAGCAGCTTAGACAGCATTGCTAGCGGGAGGACCTACGCGAACTACGAGCAGTACTTC,many,TRBV11-2,TRBJ2-7,TRBD2
CASSQDRQQQYF,TGTGCCAGCAGCCAGGACCGGCAGCAGCAGTACTTC,many,TRBV7-9,TRBJ2-7,NA
CASRFRDRGYEQYF,TGTGCCAGCAGGTTCCGGGACAGGGGCTACGAGCAGTACTTC,many,TRBV2,TRBJ2-7,TRBD1
CSAREGGNNQPQHF,TGCAGTGCTAGGGAGGGGGGTAACAATCAGCCCCAGCATTTT,many,TRBV20-1,TRBJ1-5,NA
CATSDHPTGAQETQYF,TGTGCCACCAGTGATCACCCCACGGGGGCCCAAGAGACCCAGTACTTC,many,TRBV24-1,TRBJ2-5,NA
CASSVWGRGVNTEAFF,TGTGCCAGCAGTGTTTGGGGTCGTGGGGTTAACACTGAAGCTTTCTTT,NA,TRBV6-1,TRBJ1-1,NA
CASSTRTSGAYEQYF,TGTGCCAGCAGTACACGGACTAGCGGGGCCTACGAGCAGTACTTC,many,TRBV28,TRBJ2-7,TRBD2
CASSLPGISGNTIYF,TGTGCCAGCAGTTTACCGGGTATCTCTGGAAACACCATATATTTT,many,TRBV28,TRBJ1-3,NA
CATSDTSGRRPYEQYF,TGTGCCACCAGTGATACTAGCGGGAGGAGGCCCTACGAGCAGTACTTC,many,TRBV24-1,TRBJ2-7,TRBD2
CASSLAPNQPQHF,TGCGCCAGCAGCTTGGCGCCAAATCAGCCCCAGCATTTT,many,TRBV5-1,TRBJ1-5,NA
CSARGQDGAFF,TGCAGTGCTCGGGGACAGGACGGAGCTTTCTTT,many,TRBV20-1,TRBJ1-1,TRBD1
CASSQQGAGGELFF,TGTGCCAGCAGTCAACAGGGGGCGGGCGGGGAGCTGTTTTTT,many,TRBV2,TRBJ2-2,TRBD1
CASSLPGLAGVYEQYF,TGTGCCAGCAGTTTGCCGGGACTAGCGGGAGTCTACGAGCAGTACTTC,NA,TRBV6-5,TRBJ2-7,TRBD2
CASSYHPTQAYEQYF,TGTGCCAGCAGTTACCACCCGACTCAAGCCTACGAGCAGTACTTC,NA,TRBV6-5,TRBJ2-7,NA
CAARTANYGYTF,TGTGCCGCCCGGACGGCTAACTATGGCTACACCTTC,NA,TRBV30,TRBJ1-2,NA
CATSGAGHADRETQYF,TGTGCCACCAGTGGAGCGGGACATGCCGATAGAGAGACCCAGTACTTC,NA,TRBV24-1,TRBJ2-5,NA
CASSLQEAYEQYF,TGTGCCAGCTCACTCCAGGAAGCCTACGAGCAGTACTTC,many,TRBV18,TRBJ2-7,NA